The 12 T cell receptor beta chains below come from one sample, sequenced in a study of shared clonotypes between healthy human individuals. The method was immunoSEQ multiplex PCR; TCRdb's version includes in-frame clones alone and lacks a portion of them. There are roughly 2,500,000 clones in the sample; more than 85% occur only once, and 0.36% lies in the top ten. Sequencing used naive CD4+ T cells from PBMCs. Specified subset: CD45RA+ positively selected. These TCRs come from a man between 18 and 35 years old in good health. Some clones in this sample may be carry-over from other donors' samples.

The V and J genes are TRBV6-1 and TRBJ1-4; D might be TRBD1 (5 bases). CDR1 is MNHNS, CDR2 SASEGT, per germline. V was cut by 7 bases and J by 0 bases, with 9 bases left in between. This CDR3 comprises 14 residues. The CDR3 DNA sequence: TGTGCCAGCAAGAGGGGACCAACTAATGAAAAACTGTTTTTT. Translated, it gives CASKRGPTNEKLFF.

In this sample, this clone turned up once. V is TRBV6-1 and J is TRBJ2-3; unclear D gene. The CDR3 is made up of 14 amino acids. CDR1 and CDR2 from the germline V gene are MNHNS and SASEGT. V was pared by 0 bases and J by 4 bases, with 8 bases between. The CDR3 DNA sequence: TGTGCCAGCAGTGAAGCTGCCGGTCCAGATACGCAGTATTTT. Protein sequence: CASSEAAGPDTQYF.

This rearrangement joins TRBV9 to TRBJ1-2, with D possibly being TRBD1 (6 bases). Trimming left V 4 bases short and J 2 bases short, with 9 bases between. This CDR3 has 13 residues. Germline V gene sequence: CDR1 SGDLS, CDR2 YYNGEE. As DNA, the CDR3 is TGTGCCAGCAGCCGGGACAAAAACTATGGCTACACCTTC. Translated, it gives CASSRDKNYGYTF.

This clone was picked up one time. The DNA of the CDR3 is TGTGCCAGCTCACCACCGGACACATCTCAAGAGACCCAGTACTTC. The encoded protein is CASSPPDTSQETQYF. The rearrangement joins TRBV18 to TRBJ2-5; maybe TRBD1 (5 bases). The CDR3 has 15 amino acids. Per the germline V gene, CDR1 is KGHSH and CDR2 is LQKENI. V lost 0 bases and J lost 2, with 10 bases in between.

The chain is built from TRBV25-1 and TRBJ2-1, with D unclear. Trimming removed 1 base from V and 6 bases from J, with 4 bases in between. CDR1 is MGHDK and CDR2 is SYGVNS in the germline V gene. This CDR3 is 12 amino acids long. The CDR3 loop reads CASSEFTNEQFF. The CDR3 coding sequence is TGTGCCAGCAGTGAATTCACCAATGAGCAGTTCTTC. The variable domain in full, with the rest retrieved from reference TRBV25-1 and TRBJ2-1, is EADIYQTPRYLVIGTGKKITLECSQTMGHDKMYWYQQDPGMELHLIHYSYGVNSTEKGDLSSESTVSRIRTEHFPLTLESARPSHTSQYLCASSEFTNEQFFGPGTRLTVL.

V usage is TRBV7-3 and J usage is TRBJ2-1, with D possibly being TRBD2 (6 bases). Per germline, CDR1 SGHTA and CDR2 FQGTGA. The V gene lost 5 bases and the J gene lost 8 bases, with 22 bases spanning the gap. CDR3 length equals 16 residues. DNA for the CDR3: TGTGCCAGCAGCGGCGGGGCAGGGCGTAATCGGGATGAGCAGTTCTTC. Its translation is CASSGGAGRNRDEQFF.

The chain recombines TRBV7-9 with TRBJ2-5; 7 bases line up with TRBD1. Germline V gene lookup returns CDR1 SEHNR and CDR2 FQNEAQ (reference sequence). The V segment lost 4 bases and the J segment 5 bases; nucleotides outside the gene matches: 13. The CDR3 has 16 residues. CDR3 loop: CASSYRDSFGRETQYF. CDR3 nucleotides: TGTGCCAGCAGCTACCGGGACAGTTTCGGTAGGGAGACCCAGTACTTC.

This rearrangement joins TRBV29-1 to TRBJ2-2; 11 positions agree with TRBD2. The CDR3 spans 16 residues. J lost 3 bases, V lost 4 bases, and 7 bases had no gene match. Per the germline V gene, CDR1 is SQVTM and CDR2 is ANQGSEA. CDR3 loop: CSVVVAGGRYTGELFF. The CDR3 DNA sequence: TGCAGCGTTGTAGTAGCGGGAGGGCGGTACACCGGGGAGCTGTTTTTT.

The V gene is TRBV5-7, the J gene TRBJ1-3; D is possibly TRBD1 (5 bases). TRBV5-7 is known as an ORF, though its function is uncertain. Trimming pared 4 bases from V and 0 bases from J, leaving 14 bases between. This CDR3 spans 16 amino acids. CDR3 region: CASSGGQCDSGNTIYF. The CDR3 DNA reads TGTGCCAGCAGCGGGGGTCAGTGTGACTCTGGAAACACCATATATTTT.

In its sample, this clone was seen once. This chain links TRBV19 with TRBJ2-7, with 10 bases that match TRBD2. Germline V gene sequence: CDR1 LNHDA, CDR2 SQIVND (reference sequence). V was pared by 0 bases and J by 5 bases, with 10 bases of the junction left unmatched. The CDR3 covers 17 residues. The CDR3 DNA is TGTGCCAGTAGTATAGACCGGGATAGCGGGAGGAGCAACGAGCAGTACTTC. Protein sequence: CASSIDRDSGRSNEQYF.

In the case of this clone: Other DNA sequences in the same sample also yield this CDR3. The CDR3 DNA reads TGCAGCGCGGGGGAGGACACGCAGTATTTT. Its translation: CSAGEDTQYF. The chain carries TRBV29-1 and TRBJ2-3; tentatively, D is TRBD2 (6 bases). Germline assignment: CDR1 SQVTM and CDR2 ANQGSEA. The CDR3 length is 10 residues. V gave up 7 bases and J gave up 9 bases, with 11 bases separating them.

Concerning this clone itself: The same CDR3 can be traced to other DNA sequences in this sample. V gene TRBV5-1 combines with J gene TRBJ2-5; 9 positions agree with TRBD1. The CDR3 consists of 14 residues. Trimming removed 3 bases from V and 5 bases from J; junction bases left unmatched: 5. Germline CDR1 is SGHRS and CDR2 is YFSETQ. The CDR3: CASSSGTGMETQYF. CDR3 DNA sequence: TGCGCCAGCAGCTCCGGGACAGGGATGGAGACCCAGTACTTC.